The 29 T cell receptor beta chains presented below share a single source sample, sequenced in a study of cytotoxic CD8 clonotypes in ibrutinib-treated CLL. Measured with immunoSEQ multiplex PCR; TCRdb has only the in-frame clones, and not every one. The sample consists of 100,000 to 150,000 clones, 80% to 90% of them appearing once. Specimen: PBMCs, collected after 24 months of ibrutinib treatment. The receptors shown here come from a human donor with chronic lymphocytic leukemia.

CDR3: CASSLGVFSGNTIYF. CDR3 DNA sequence: TGTGCCAGCAGTTTGGGGGTATTCTCTGGAAACACCATATATTTT. This chain links TRBV28 with TRBJ1-3; D perhaps matches TRBD1 (5 bases). This CDR3 comprises 15 residues. CDR1 is MDHEN, CDR2 SYDVKM, per germline. V was cut by 3 bases and J by 0 bases, with 9 bases left in between. Combining the CDR3 with reference TRBV28 and TRBJ1-3 gives the whole variable domain DVKVTQSSRYLVKRTGEKVFLECVQDMDHENMFWYRQDPGLGLRLIYFSYDVKMKEKGDIPEGYSVSREKKERFSLILESASTNQTSMYLCASSLGVFSGNTIYFGEGSWLTVV.

The V gene is TRBV7-2, the J gene TRBJ2-7, with 7 bases identical to TRBD1. The CDR3 is 14 residues long. Losses at the gene ends were 4 bases for V and 5 bases for J; bases not matched to a gene: 8. In germline, CDR1 is SGHTA, CDR2 FQGNSA. CDR3 protein: CASSWDPTGNEQYF. The CDR3 nucleotides read TGTGCCAGCAGCTGGGACCCGACAGGGAACGAGCAGTACTTC.

CDR3 loop: CASSSQGDTQYF. CDR3 DNA: TGTGCCAGCAGCTCACAGGGAGATACGCAGTATTTT. The rearrangement links TRBV28 to TRBJ2-3, with a possible D match to TRBD1 (6 bases). Germline lookup yields CDR1 MDHEN and CDR2 SYDVKM. The CDR3 length is 12 residues. V lost 6 bases to trimming and J lost 5 bases, with 9 bases between them.

This chain uses TRBV28 with TRBJ1-5; 8 bases are a match to TRBD1. CDR1 and CDR2 (germline): MDHEN, SYDVKM. V was clipped by 4 bases and J by 7 bases; unmatched bases: 12. This CDR3 has 16 amino acids. Here the CDR3 DNA reads TGTGCCAGCAGTTCCCGGACAGGGTTTTCAACCCAGCCCCAGCATTTT. It encodes CASSSRTGFSTQPQHF.

The chain employs TRBV11-2 and TRBJ1-5; D gene uncertain. In germline, CDR1 is SGHAT, CDR2 FQNNGV. The CDR3 has 13 residues. Trimming stripped 3 bases from V and 5 bases from J, with 8 bases between. CDR3 loop: CASSFQYYQPQHF. CDR3 DNA: TGTGCCAGCAGCTTCCAATATTATCAGCCCCAGCATTTT.

This rearrangement joins TRBV4-2 to TRBJ1-3, with a possible D match to TRBD1 (6 bases). CDR3 size: 15 residues. Between the trimmed V and J ends, which lost 5 bases and 0 bases, there was a span of 11 bases. CDR1 LGHNA and CDR2 YNFKEQ come from the germline V gene. The CDR3 region has the DNA TGTGCCAGCAGCTTCGGACAGCTCTCTGGAAACACCATATATTTT. It codes for CASSFGQLSGNTIYF.

This rearrangement joins TRBV15 to TRBJ2-5, with TRBD2 matching over 13 bases. After removal of 5 bases from V and 1 base from J, the junction contained 4 bases not matched to a gene. The CDR3 runs 16 residues. Germline CDR1 LNHNV, CDR2 YYDKDF (reference sequence). CDR3: CATSSGLAGVQETQYF. Here the CDR3 DNA reads TGTGCCACCAGCTCAGGACTAGCGGGGGTCCAAGAGACCCAGTACTTC.

The chain carries TRBV9 and TRBJ1-2; 10 bases agree with TRBD1. This CDR3 contains 16 residues. V shed 4 bases, J shed 6 bases, and the junction held 12 bases outside the gene matches. The germline CDR1 and CDR2 sequences are SGDLS and YYNGEE. CDR3 amino acids: CASSPTVTGTGDGYTF. In DNA, the CDR3 is TGTGCCAGCAGCCCGACCGTAACCGGGACAGGGGATGGCTACACCTTC.

The chain combines TRBV7-2 with TRBJ2-6; D is perhaps TRBD1 (6 bases). Germline CDR1 reads SGHTA; CDR2 reads FQGNSA. Trimming removed 1 base at V and 2 bases at J, with 6 bases between. This CDR3 has 15 residues. CDR3 DNA: TGTGCCAGCAGCTTAGACAGGGCTGGGGCCAACGTCCTGACTTTC. It yields the protein CASSLDRAGANVLTF. Looking up the rest from reference TRBV7-2 and TRBJ2-6 gives the full variable domain: GAGVSQSPSNKVTEKGKDVELRCDPISGHTALYWYRQSLGQGLEFLIYFQGNSAPDKSGLPSDRFSAERTGGSVSTLTIQRTQQEDSAVYLCASSLDRAGANVLTFGAGSRLTVL.

The genes are TRBV7-6 and TRBJ2-7, with D perhaps matching TRBD1 or TRBD2 (6 bases each). The germline V and J ends were trimmed by 5 bases and 2 bases, with 19 bases remaining between them. CDR3 length: 16 residues. CDR1 is SGHVS and CDR2 is FNYEAQ in the germline V gene. CDR3: CASSPGGGGEAYEQYF. The CDR3 nucleotides read TGTGCCAGCAGCCCCGGGGGTGGGGGCGAGGCCTACGAGCAGTACTTC.

The chain joins TRBV5-4 to TRBJ1-1; D is ambiguous. The CDR3 runs 13 residues. Germline lookup yields CDR1 SGHNT and CDR2 YYREEE (reference sequence). The V and J ends lost 2 bases and 1 base respectively, with 6 bases between them. Here the CDR3 DNA reads TGTGCCAGCAGCTTTTCGTGGAACACTGAAGCTTTCTTT. Its protein product is CASSFSWNTEAFF.

The chain joins TRBV7-6 to TRBJ2-1; D uncertain. Trimming removed 1 base at V and 4 bases at J, with 8 bases between. Germline V gene data show CDR1 as SGHVS and CDR2 as FNYEAQ. CDR3 size: 14 residues. The CDR3 reads CASSLGGRYNEQFF. CDR3 coding DNA: TGTGCCAGCAGCTTAGGAGGAAGGTACAATGAGCAGTTCTTC.

The chain carries TRBV28 and TRBJ1-1; 11 bases line up with TRBD1. Germline CDR1 MDHEN, CDR2 SYDVKM. The V segment lost 10 bases and the J segment 4 bases; nucleotides outside the gene matches: 2. The CDR3 runs to 12 residues. The CDR3 reads CATGTGGTEAFF. Written as DNA, the CDR3 is TGTGCCACCGGGACAGGGGGCACTGAAGCTTTCTTT.

This sequence joins TRBV5-4 and TRBJ2-1; TRBD2 agrees at 7 bases. The trim removed 0 bases at V and 15 bases at J, leaving 6 bases unmatched. CDR1 is SGHNT, CDR2 YYREEE, per germline (reference sequence). This CDR3 region has 12 residues. Written as DNA, the CDR3 is TGTGCCAGCAGCTTGGGAGGACTAGGGTGGTTCTTC. Its translation is CASSLGGLGWFF.

This chain uses TRBV19 with TRBJ2-1; TRBD1 matches 10 bases. Germline V CDR1 and CDR2: LNHDA, SQIVND (reference sequence). Trimming cost V 8 bases and J 1 base; bases outside gene matches: 8. The CDR3 loop spans 16 amino acids. In nucleotides, the CDR3 is TGTGCCAGTTACGACGGGACAGGGGTTTCCTACAATGAGCAGTTCTTC. Protein: CASYDGTGVSYNEQFF.

The V and J genes are TRBV5-4 and TRBJ2-2, with D hard to call. Germline assignment: CDR1 SGHNT and CDR2 YYREEE (reference sequence). V lost 4 bases and J lost 7, with 11 bases in between. This CDR3 has 13 amino acids. The CDR3 bases are TGTGCCAGCAGCCTCAGGATTCACGGGGAGCTGTTTTTT. Amino acid sequence: CASSLRIHGELFF.

The chain combines TRBV7-2 with TRBJ1-5, with D unclear. V was trimmed by 5 bases and J by 4 bases, leaving 6 bases between them. The CDR3 extends over 12 amino acids. Germline V gene sequence: CDR1 SGHTA, CDR2 FQGNSA. CDR3 in amino acids: CASSPENQPQHF. The CDR3 DNA is TGTGCCAGCAGCCCCGAGAATCAGCCCCAGCATTTT.

The chain carries TRBV19 and TRBJ2-2; 10 bases map to TRBD2. Trimming at V came to 3 bases and at J to 1 base, leaving 2 bases not matched to a gene. Germline CDR1 is LNHDA and CDR2 is SQIVND (reference sequence). This CDR3 comprises 16 residues. The CDR3 bases are TGTGCCAGTAGTATCTCTAGCGGGAGGAACACCGGGGAGCTGTTTTTT. It specifies CASSISSGRNTGELFF.

This chain connects TRBV5-6 to TRBJ2-7; either TRBD1 or TRBD2 may fit D (5 bases each). From germline, CDR1 is SGHDT and CDR2 YYEEEE. The CDR3 is 12 amino acids. Trimming stripped 4 bases from V and 7 bases from J, with 12 bases between. DNA for the CDR3: TGTGCCAGCAGCACAAAGTGGGGGGAGCAGTACTTC. Translation: CASSTKWGEQYF.

CDR3 in DNA: TGTGCCAGCAGGAGCAGGGGCCAGAGCACAGATACGCAGTATTTT. This gives the protein CASRSRGQSTDTQYF. The chain links TRBV6-5 to TRBJ2-3, with a weak D call TRBD1 (6 bases). This CDR3 is 15 amino acids long. Looked up from germline, CDR1 is MNHEY and CDR2 is SVGAGI. The V gene lost 6 bases and the J gene lost 0 bases, with 13 bases spanning the gap.

This sequence joins TRBV7-2 and TRBJ2-2; no firm D call. Germline-derived CDR1 and CDR2 are SGHTA and FQGNSA. V was trimmed by 5 bases and J by 0 bases, leaving 13 bases between them. CDR3 size: 16 residues. The CDR3 sequence: CASSPRLLANTGELFF. CDR3 sequence (DNA): TGTGCCAGCAGCCCCAGGCTACTGGCGAACACCGGGGAGCTGTTTTTT.

The CDR3 region has the DNA TGTGCCAGCAGCCCGATTAAAGGGGAGGGTTCCTCCTACGAGCAGTACTTC. Encoded protein: CASSPIKGEGSSYEQYF. This chain uses TRBV7-9 with TRBJ2-7; 7 nucleotides line up with TRBD2. The germline CDR1 and CDR2 sequences are SEHNR and FQNEAQ (reference sequence). The junction had 13 bases not matched to a gene; V was cut back by 5 bases and J by 0 bases. The CDR3 is made up of 17 amino acids.

This clone was detected only once. The chain has TRBV4-1 and TRBJ1-2; D gene uncertain. Per the germline V gene, CDR1 is MGHRA and CDR2 is YSYEKL. The V and J ends lost 1 base and 2 bases respectively, with 11 bases between them. CDR3 size: 15 residues. Here the CDR3 DNA reads TGCGCCAGCAGCCAAGCTATCAACGTAAACTATGGCTACACCTTC. This codes for CASSQAINVNYGYTF.

Written as DNA, the CDR3 is TGTGCCAGCAGTTTATCAGGGAGTGGAGGCTACACCTTC. Translating it yields CASSLSGSGGYTF. The J gene is TRBJ1-2, the V gene TRBV28, with TRBD1 as a possible D gene (5 bases). V lost 1 base, J lost 8 bases, and 11 bases lay in between. The CDR3 consists of 13 residues. CDR1 and CDR2 (germline): MDHEN, SYDVKM.

This chain uses TRBV19 with TRBJ1-1; unclear D gene. The germline V gene has CDR1 LNHDA and CDR2 SQIVND (reference sequence). The CDR3 has 13 residues. Trimming cost V 8 bases and J 0 bases, with 10 bases left between them. The CDR3 coding sequence is TGTGCCAGTGTCGGGGATGTGAACACTGAAGCTTTCTTT. Residues: CASVGDVNTEAFF.

The chain joins TRBV11-1 to TRBJ2-7; D call uncertain. V gave up 1 base and J gave up 0 bases, with 10 bases separating them. The germline gives CDR1 SGHAT, CDR2 FQDESV (reference sequence). There are 15 residues in the CDR3. CDR3 protein: CASSLGLSFSYEQYF. As DNA, the CDR3 is TGTGCCAGCAGCTTAGGGTTGTCATTCTCCTACGAGCAGTACTTC.

This clone was counted between two and nine times. The genes are TRBV5-4 and TRBJ2-3; D call uncertain. V gave up 2 bases and J gave up 0 bases, with 10 bases separating them. CDR1 and CDR2 (germline): SGHNT, YYREEE (reference sequence). The CDR3 is made up of 15 amino acids. CDR3 coding DNA: TGTGCCAGCAGCTTTGAAGGTATTAGCACAGATACGCAGTATTTT. This sequence encodes CASSFEGISTDTQYF.

The CDR3 DNA follows: TGTGCCACCTGGGACGGTTCTAACTATGGCTACACCTTC. This translates into CATWDGSNYGYTF. The chain combines TRBV10-3 with TRBJ1-2; the D gene is possibly TRBD1 (5 bases). The germline V and J ends were trimmed by 10 bases and 0 bases, with 12 bases remaining between them. Germline V CDR1 and CDR2: ENHRY, SYGVKD. This CDR3 is built from 13 residues.

The rearrangement links TRBV14 to TRBJ1-6; tentatively, D is TRBD1 (6 bases). Germline CDR1 and CDR2: SGHDN and FVKESK. The CDR3 runs 17 residues. With 4 bases removed from V and 0 bases from J, the gap between germline ends came to 13 bases. The CDR3 DNA follows: TGTGCCAGCAGCCCGGCCGGACAGCGCTCCTATAATTCACCCCTCCACTTT. It encodes CASSPAGQRSYNSPLHF.